This paragraph reports one T cell receptor beta chain. Its antigen is unknown. All donors came from Russia, were Caucasian and healthy, and spanned ages about 6 to 100. The data derive from a study of blood T cells in healthy people across ages. Findings and caveats of the study: Conclusively comparing naive with antigen-experienced cells was impossible with unsorted PBMCs. For the donors, CMV status was unknown and possibly confounded expanded clonotype changes.

For the second PCR, which ran for roughly 7 to 11 cycles, a sample-barcoded 5' primer and a J-beta primer mix were used. TCRdb called the 5' RACE reads again in MiXCR, with one record for every CDR3 protein. Counted here are some 1,500,000 distinct CDR3 sequences, 35% to 45% occurring once; the ten biggest clones make up just over 4%. The sample consisted of blood. This sequence was found in a woman aged 18 to 35 in good health.

For the CDR3, the DNA is TGTGCCAGCAGCTTATCTAGCGGGAGGGTTGAGCAGTACTTC. Its translation is CASSLSSGRVEQYF. The J gene is TRBJ2-7, the V gene TRBV7-2; the match to TRBD2 covers 12 bases. The CDR3 totals 14 residues. The V segment lost 2 bases and the J segment 7 bases; nucleotides outside the gene matches: 3. Germline lookup yields CDR1 SGHTA and CDR2 FQGNSA.